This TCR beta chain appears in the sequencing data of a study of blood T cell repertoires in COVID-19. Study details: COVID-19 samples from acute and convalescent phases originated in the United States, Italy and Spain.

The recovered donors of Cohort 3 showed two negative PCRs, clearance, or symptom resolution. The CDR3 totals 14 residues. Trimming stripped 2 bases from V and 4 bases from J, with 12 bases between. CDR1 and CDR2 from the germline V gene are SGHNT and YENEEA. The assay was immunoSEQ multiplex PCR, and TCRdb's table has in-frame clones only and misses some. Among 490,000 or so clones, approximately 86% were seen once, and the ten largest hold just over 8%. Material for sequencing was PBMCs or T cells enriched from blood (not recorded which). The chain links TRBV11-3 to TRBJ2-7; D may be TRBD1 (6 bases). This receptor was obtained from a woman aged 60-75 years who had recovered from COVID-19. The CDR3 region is CASSLLQGLYEQYF. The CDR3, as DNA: TGTGCCAGCAGCTTACTACAGGGTTTGTACGAGCAGTACTTC.